Shown below are 15 T cell receptor beta chains from a single sample sequenced in a study of T-cell reconstitution after alpha-beta-depleted transplantation in children. TCRbeta library construction was performed incorporating unique molecular identifiers. MiXCR, applied by TCRdb to the PCR reads, yields one record per CDR3 protein. This table holds hundreds of thousands of distinct CDR3 sequences, 20% to 30% found once. This specimen consisted of PBMCs, mostly from graft donor cells, obtained 360 days after TCRalphabeta/CD19-depleted stem cell transplant. The receptors here all came from a female patient aged 2-15 years who had a stem cell transplant for congenital amegakaryocytic thrombocytopenia, so the T cells may come from the graft donor.

This clonotype was observed a handful of times. The chain has TRBV29-1 and TRBJ1-2; TRBD1 is a possible D gene (5 bases). This CDR3 comprises 13 residues. From germline, CDR1 is SQVTM and CDR2 ANQGSEA. Trimming pared 6 bases from V and 3 bases from J, leaving 14 bases between. The CDR3 spells CSVSKGPDYGYTF. The CDR3 region has the DNA TGCAGCGTCTCGAAGGGGCCTGACTATGGCTACACCTTC.

This clonotype was picked up a small number of times. The chain couples TRBV5-1 to TRBJ2-1, with a tentative D call TRBD2 (6 bases). This CDR3 contains 14 residues. Germline V CDR1 and CDR2: SGHRS, YFSETQ. Trimming removed 6 bases at V and 3 bases at J, with 13 bases between. This chain's CDR3 is CASTRTIGYNEQFF. The CDR3 nucleotides read TGCGCCAGCACCCGGACTATAGGCTACAATGAGCAGTTCTTC.

This clonotype was seen a few times. The chain is built from TRBV19 and TRBJ1-4; TRBD1 matches at 12 bases. Germline V CDR1 and CDR2: LNHDA, SQIVND (reference sequence). Trimming at V came to 4 bases and at J to 7 bases, leaving 13 bases not matched to a gene. There are 18 residues in the CDR3. CDR3 loop: CASSRRPGQGAIGEKLFF. The CDR3 coding sequence is TGTGCCAGTAGTAGACGACCGGGACAGGGGGCAATCGGTGAAAAACTGTTTTTT.

The rearrangement links TRBV20-1 to TRBJ2-7; D is unclear. Germline V CDR1 and CDR2: DFQATT, SNEGSKA (reference sequence). CDR3 length: 14 amino acids. With 0 bases removed from V and 4 bases from J, the gap between germline ends came to 13 bases. The CDR3 protein is CSARDIGKEYEQYF. In nucleotides, the CDR3 is TGCAGTGCTAGAGATATTGGGAAGGAGTACGAGCAGTACTTC.

The chain carries TRBV4-1 and TRBJ2-7; D remains unclear. Germline V lookup: CDR1 MGHRA, CDR2 YSYEKL. The CDR3 loop spans 13 amino acids. The germline V and J ends were trimmed by 4 bases and 3 bases, with 10 bases remaining between them. The CDR3 here is CASSPTLYYEQYF. DNA for the CDR3: TGCGCCAGCAGCCCAACCCTTTACTACGAGCAGTACTTC.

This clonotype turned up a few times. The chain carries TRBV5-1 and TRBJ2-3; weak D call: TRBD2 (6 bases). Germline-derived CDR1 and CDR2 are SGHRS and YFSETQ. V lost 0 bases, J lost 6 bases, and 14 bases lay in between. This CDR3 region has 15 residues. This chain's CDR3 is CASSLAGSRVDTQYF. The CDR3 DNA is TGCGCCAGCAGCTTGGCCGGGAGTCGAGTGGATACGCAGTATTTT. Full variable domain (rest looked up from reference TRBV5-1 and TRBJ2-3): KAGVTQTPRYLIKTRGQQVTLSCSPISGHRSVSWYQQTPGQGLQFLFEYFSETQRNKGNFPGRFSGRQFSNSRSEMNVSTLELGDSALYLCASSLAGSRVDTQYFGPGTRLTVL.

This chain links TRBV24-1 with TRBJ2-5, with TRBD2 as a possible D gene (5 bases). The CDR3 is 14 residues long. CDR1 and CDR2 (germline): KGHDR, SFDVKD. V was cut by 6 bases and J by 2 bases, with 12 bases left in between. The CDR3 coding sequence is TGTGCCACCAGTTCCTCGGACTTTCAAGAGACCCAGTACTTC. This sequence encodes CATSSSDFQETQYF.

This clonotype was found many times. V and J are TRBV28 and TRBJ2-7, with 13 positions matching TRBD2. With 6 bases clipped from V and 7 bases from J, the junction kept 6 bases outside the gene matches. CDR3 size: 14 residues. Per the germline V gene, CDR1 is MDHEN and CDR2 is SYDVKM. The CDR3 here is CASRRTSGRGEQYF. The CDR3 coding sequence is TGTGCCAGCAGACGGACTAGCGGGAGAGGTGAGCAGTACTTC.

The table lists this clonotype with a few counts. The chain links TRBV6-5 to TRBJ2-7; D gene ambiguous. V was clipped by 3 bases and J by 7 bases, with 22 bases between them. The CDR3 runs 16 residues. The germline CDR1 and CDR2 sequences are MNHEY and SVGAGI. CDR3 nucleotides: TGTGCCAGCAGTTATTTAGGCGCCGCCCTCTCCCCAGAGCAGTACTTC. This sequence encodes CASSYLGAALSPEQYF.

The chain uses TRBV4-2 and TRBJ2-5, with 10 bases matching TRBD2. The CDR3 runs to 16 residues. The trim removed 1 base at V and 5 bases at J, leaving 7 bases unmatched. Looked up from germline, CDR1 is LGHNA and CDR2 is YNFKEQ. The CDR3 DNA reads as TGTGCCAGCAGCCAAGTCTTGAGCGGGGGGGCTGAGACCCAGTACTTC. Its protein product is CASSQVLSGGAETQYF.

This clonotype was counted only a few times. CDR3 sequence reads: CASSYIGGVSETQYF. Written as DNA, the CDR3 is TGTGCCAGCAGTTACATCGGGGGGGTCTCGGAGACCCAGTACTTC. The chain is built from TRBV6-5 and TRBJ2-5; 8 nucleotides line up with TRBD2. V lost 2 bases and J lost 5; bases outside the gene matches: 7. CDR3 length: 15 residues. Germline lookup yields CDR1 MNHEY and CDR2 SVGAGI.

This clonotype was counted between two and nine times. This rearrangement joins TRBV5-1 to TRBJ1-5; 7 bases match TRBD1. CDR3 length: 15 residues. V trimming: 4 bases; J trimming: 5 bases; junction bases outside the gene matches: 9. Germline V gene lookup returns CDR1 SGHRS and CDR2 YFSETQ. The CDR3 spells CASSKTGFADQPQHF. Written as DNA, the CDR3 is TGCGCCAGCAGCAAGACAGGGTTCGCGGATCAGCCCCAGCATTTT. The full variable domain, its missing parts supplied by reference TRBV5-1 and TRBJ1-5, is KAGVTQTPRYLIKTRGQQVTLSCSPISGHRSVSWYQQTPGQGLQFLFEYFSETQRNKGNFPGRFSGRQFSNSRSEMNVSTLELGDSALYLCASSKTGFADQPQHFGDGTRLSIL.

The chain recombines TRBV20-1 with TRBJ2-1; D is possibly TRBD1 (7 bases). The CDR3 is 12 amino acids. Germline V gene data show CDR1 as DFQATT and CDR2 as SNEGSKA (reference sequence). The V end was cut by 7 bases, the J end by 9 bases, with 16 bases between. In nucleotides, the CDR3 is TGCAGTGTTAGGGGGCGGGGTAGTGAGCAGTTCTTC. As protein: CSVRGRGSEQFF.

The chain has TRBV19 and TRBJ1-2; 8 bases are shared with TRBD1. Germline lookup yields CDR1 LNHDA and CDR2 SQIVND (reference sequence). This CDR3 comprises 14 residues. The ends lost 6 bases at V and 7 bases at J; junction bases unmatched: 10. The CDR3 reads CASSTPDRVGGYTF. DNA of the CDR3: TGTGCCAGTAGCACCCCGGACAGGGTGGGTGGCTACACCTTC. The entire variable domain, with the rest obtained from reference TRBV19 and TRBJ1-2, is as follows: DGGITQSPKYLFRKEGQNVTLSCEQNLNHDAMYWYRQDPGQGLRLIYYSQIVNDFQKGDIAEGYSVSREKKESFPLTVTSAQKNPTAFYLCASSTPDRVGGYTFGSGTRLTVV.

The J gene is TRBJ2-1, the V gene TRBV3-1; TRBD2 agrees at 13 bases. J was trimmed by 3 bases and V by 3 bases; bases with no gene match: 8. CDR3 size: 18 residues. Germline V gene data show CDR1 as LGHDT and CDR2 as YNNKEL (reference sequence). CDR3: CASSHTSGRADYYNEQFF. CDR3 sequence (DNA): TGTGCCAGCAGCCACACTAGCGGGAGGGCCGACTACTACAATGAGCAGTTCTTC.